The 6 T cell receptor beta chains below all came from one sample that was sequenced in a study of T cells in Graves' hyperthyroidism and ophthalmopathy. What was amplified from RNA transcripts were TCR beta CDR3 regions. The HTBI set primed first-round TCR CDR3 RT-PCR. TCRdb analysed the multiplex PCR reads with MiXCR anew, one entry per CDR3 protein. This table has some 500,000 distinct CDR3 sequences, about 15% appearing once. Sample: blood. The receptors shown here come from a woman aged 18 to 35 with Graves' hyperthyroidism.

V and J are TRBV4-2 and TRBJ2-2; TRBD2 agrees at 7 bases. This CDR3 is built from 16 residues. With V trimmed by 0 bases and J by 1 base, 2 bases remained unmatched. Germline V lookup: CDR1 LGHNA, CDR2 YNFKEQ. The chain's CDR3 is CASSQELAGNTGELFF. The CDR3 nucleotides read TGTGCCAGCAGCCAAGAATTAGCGGGGAACACCGGGGAGCTGTTTTTT.

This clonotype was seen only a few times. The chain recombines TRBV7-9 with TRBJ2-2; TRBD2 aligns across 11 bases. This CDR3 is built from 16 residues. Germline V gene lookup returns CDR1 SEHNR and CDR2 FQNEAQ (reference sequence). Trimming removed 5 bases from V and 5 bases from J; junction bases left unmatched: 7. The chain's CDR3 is CASSPTSGRGTGELFF. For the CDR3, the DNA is TGTGCCAGCAGCCCCACTAGCGGGAGAGGAACCGGGGAGCTGTTTTTT.

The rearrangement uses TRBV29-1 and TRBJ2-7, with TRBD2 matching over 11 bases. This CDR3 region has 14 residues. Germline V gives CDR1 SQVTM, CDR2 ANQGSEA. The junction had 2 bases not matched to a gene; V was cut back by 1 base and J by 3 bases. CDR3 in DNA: TGCAGCGTTGAAGTTAGCGGGAGGGTCTACGAGCAGTACTTC. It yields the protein CSVEVSGRVYEQYF.

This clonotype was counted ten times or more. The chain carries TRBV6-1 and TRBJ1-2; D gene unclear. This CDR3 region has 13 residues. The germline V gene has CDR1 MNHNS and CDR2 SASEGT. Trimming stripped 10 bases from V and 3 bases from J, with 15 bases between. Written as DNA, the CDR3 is TGTGCCACTTCGGAGACGAGTGACTATGGCTACACCTTC. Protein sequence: CATSETSDYGYTF.

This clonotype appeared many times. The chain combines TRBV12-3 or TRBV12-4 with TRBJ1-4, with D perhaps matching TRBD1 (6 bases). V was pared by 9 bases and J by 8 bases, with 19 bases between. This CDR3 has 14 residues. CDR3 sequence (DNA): TGTGCCAGTCGGCAGGGGCTTGCGTGGGAAAAACTGTTTTTT. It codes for CASRQGLAWEKLFF.

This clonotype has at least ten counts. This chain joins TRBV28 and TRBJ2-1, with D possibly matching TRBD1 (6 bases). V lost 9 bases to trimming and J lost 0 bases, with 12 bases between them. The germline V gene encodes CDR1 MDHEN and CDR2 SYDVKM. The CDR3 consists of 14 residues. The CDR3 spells CASWDTISYNEQFF. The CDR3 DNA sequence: TGTGCCAGTTGGGACACCATCTCCTACAATGAGCAGTTCTTC.